Listed here are 19 T cell receptor beta chains from one sample, sequenced in a study of read filtering for tumor transcriptome and immune sequencing. From 300 to 400 ng of RNA, a library with molecular barcoded alpha/delta and beta/gamma adaptors was made. TCRdb used MiXCR to reprocess the reads, holding one entry per CDR3 protein. The data show under 50,000 distinct CDR3 sequences, with roughly an eighth seen just once and 25% to 35% held by the top ten. The sequenced sample was a population of CD138-negative cells sorted from bone marrow. These receptors were taken from a donor at least 40 years old with multiple myeloma.

This clonotype was found many times. The J gene is TRBJ1-2, the V gene TRBV20-1; 9 bases match TRBD1. The trim removed 6 bases at V and 8 bases at J, leaving 10 bases unmatched. The CDR3 has 13 residues. The germline gives CDR1 DFQATT, CDR2 SNEGSKA (reference sequence). This CDR3 reads CSAKTGTGRGYTF. The DNA for the CDR3 is TGCAGTGCAAAAACCGGGACAGGGAGAGGCTACACCTTC.

As concerns this clonotype: This may be a read error: a much more frequent sequence differs by one nucleotide. No conserved phenylalanine or tryptophan is present at the end of the CDR3, so a read error is the likely explanation. The chain uses TRBV11-2 and TRBJ2-1; D is perhaps TRBD1 or TRBD2 (5 bases each). The CDR3 spans 15 residues. Germline V CDR1 and CDR2: SGHAT, FQNNGV. V lost 1 base and J 0 bases, leaving 7 bases between the germline ends. The CDR3 sequence: CASSLGGSSYNEQFS. The CDR3 coding sequence is TGTGCCAGCAGCTTAGGGGGGAGCTCCTACAATGAGCAGTTCTCC.

The table lists this clonotype with many counts. The rearrangement joins TRBV6-1 to TRBJ2-3; no clear D. The V end lost 6 bases, the J end lost 6 bases, and 7 bases lay between the germline ends. The CDR3 spans 11 residues. Germline V CDR1 and CDR2: MNHNS, SASEGT. CDR3 in amino acids: CASRTEDTQYF. The CDR3 DNA reads as TGTGCCAGCAGGACGGAGGATACGCAGTATTTT.

This clonotype was counted ten times or more. The rearrangement uses TRBV6-1 and TRBJ2-5, with D possibly being TRBD2 (5 bases). From germline, CDR1 is MNHNS and CDR2 SASEGT. The CDR3 length is 11 residues. V was clipped by 7 bases and J by 5 bases, with 8 bases between them. CDR3 loop: CASTEEETQYF. In DNA form, the CDR3 reads TGTGCCAGCACGGAGGAGGAGACCCAGTACTTC.

Many counts were recorded for this clonotype. The rearrangement joins TRBV28 to TRBJ2-1; 8 bases map to TRBD2. CDR1 MDHEN and CDR2 SYDVKM come from the germline V gene. J lost 10 bases, V lost 3 bases, and 8 bases had no gene match. CDR3 length: 14 amino acids. The CDR3 sequence: CASSFGLAGTEQFF. The CDR3 nucleotides are TGTGCCAGCAGTTTCGGACTAGCAGGGACAGAGCAGTTCTTC.

This clonotype has a count of ten or more. The CDR3 region is CASSVFGTNYGYTF. The CDR3 region has the DNA TGTGCCAGCAGCGTATTTGGCACTAACTATGGCTACACCTTC. The V and J genes are TRBV9 and TRBJ1-2; D ambiguous. The CDR3 runs to 14 residues. Germline CDR1 SGDLS, CDR2 YYNGEE. The germline V and J ends were trimmed by 1 base and 0 bases, with 7 bases remaining between them.

This clonotype was seen repeatedly, ten times or more. The CDR3 DNA sequence: TGTGCCAGCAGCAACAATGAGCAGTTCTTC. Amino acids: CASSNNEQFF. The chain is built from TRBV7-9 and TRBJ2-1; D is unresolved. Germline V CDR1 and CDR2: SEHNR, FQNEAQ (reference sequence). The CDR3 covers 10 residues. The V gene lost 5 bases and the J gene lost 5 bases, with 1 base spanning the gap.

As concerns this clonotype: Germline and junction disagree at one end, which may indicate a read error. The V and J genes are TRBV24-1 and TRBJ2-1; D might be TRBD2 (7 bases). CDR3 length: 18 amino acids. The V gene's germline CDR1 is KGHDR and CDR2 SFDVKD. Here the CDR3 DNA reads TGTGCCACCAGTTCAGCAGGGGTTGGCGGGAGTTCCTACAATGAGCAGCTCTTC. Translating gives CATSSAGVGGSSYNEQLF.

Of note for this clonotype: A much bigger clone sits one base away, suggesting this may be a read error. The rearrangement joins TRBV12-3 or TRBV12-4 to TRBJ2-2; D is possibly TRBD1 or TRBD2 (6 bases each). The CDR3 is 17 amino acids. With 3 bases removed from V and 4 bases from J, the gap between germline ends came to 18 bases. The CDR3 loop is CASSFRGRIVGTGELFF. The CDR3 DNA reads as TGTGCCAGCAGTTTCCGGGGGCGAATCGTGGGCACCGGGGAGCTGTTTTTT.

The CDR3 DNA follows: TGTGCCATCAGTGAGCAAGGAGGGCAAGAGACCCAGTACTTC. Its translation is CAISEQGGQETQYF. The gene calls are TRBV10-3 and TRBJ2-5, with D perhaps TRBD2 (6 bases). Trimming removed 2 bases at V and 2 bases at J, with 9 bases between. The CDR3 sequence is 14 residues long. Per germline, CDR1 ENHRY and CDR2 SYGVKD.

At least ten counts were recorded for this clonotype. The chain carries TRBV29-1 and TRBJ2-5, with 7 bases aligning to TRBD2. Germline trimming cut 7 bases from V and 5 bases from J; bases unmatched to any gene: 10. Germline CDR1 is SQVTM and CDR2 is ANQGSEA. The CDR3 contains 13 residues. The CDR3 bases are TGCAGCGCCCCCGGGGAGGGTTGGGAGACCCAGTACTTC. It encodes CSAPGEGWETQYF.

This clonotype has a count of ten or more. The chain employs TRBV5-1 and TRBJ2-3, with D unresolved. CDR1 SGHRS and CDR2 YFSETQ come from the germline V gene. The CDR3 contains 14 residues. V shed 0 bases and J shed 2 bases, with 7 bases lying between them. CDR3 in DNA: TGCGCCAGCAGCTTGGAGAGGAACACAGATACGCAGTATTTT. It codes for CASSLERNTDTQYF.

V and J are TRBV6-2 or TRBV6-3 and TRBJ2-3; D perhaps matches TRBD1 (6 bases). With 6 bases removed from V and 3 bases from J, the gap between germline ends came to 16 bases. This CDR3 has 15 amino acids. In germline, CDR1 is MNHEY, CDR2 SVGEGT. CDR3 residues: CASSTGHQGTDTQYF. The CDR3 nucleotides read TGTGCCAGCAGCACGGGACACCAGGGGACAGATACGCAGTATTTT.

This clonotype was counted ten times or more. The chain combines TRBV5-1 with TRBJ2-7; 9 bases agree with TRBD1. V was pared by 0 bases and J by 7 bases, with 23 bases of the junction left unmatched. The CDR3 consists of 20 residues. Germline CDR1 SGHRS, CDR2 YFSETQ. The chain's CDR3 is CASSLEGQGLRGRPLQEQYF. CDR3 DNA: TGCGCCAGCAGCTTGGAAGGACAGGGGCTACGGGGGAGGCCCTTACAGGAGCAGTACTTC.

This clonotype was seen ten or more times. The chain uses TRBV19 and TRBJ2-5; D is perhaps TRBD2 (6 bases). CDR1 is LNHDA, CDR2 SQIVND, per germline (reference sequence). CDR3 length: 13 amino acids. V shed 6 bases and J shed 0 bases, with 8 bases lying between them. DNA for the CDR3: TGTGCCAGTAGAGTAGCGGACCAAGAGACCCAGTACTTC. Its protein is CASRVADQETQYF.

This clonotype was detected ten times or more. The CDR3 nucleotides are TGTGCCAGCAGCCTCACAAGGAATGAGCAGTTCTTC. The encoded protein is CASSLTRNEQFF. The chain carries TRBV7-2 and TRBJ2-1; D call uncertain. CDR3 length: 12 amino acids. Per germline, CDR1 SGHTA and CDR2 FQGNSA. Trimming left V 5 bases short and J 7 bases short, with 9 bases between. The whole variable domain, filled in from reference TRBV7-2 and TRBJ2-1, reads GAGVSQSPSNKVTEKGKDVELRCDPISGHTALYWYRQSLGQGLEFLIYFQGNSAPDKSGLPSDRFSAERTGGSVSTLTIQRTQQEDSAVYLCASSLTRNEQFFGPGTRLTVL.

This clonotype was recorded many times. The rearrangement links TRBV3-1 to TRBJ2-1; 10 nucleotides line up with TRBD2. The germline V gene encodes CDR1 LGHDT and CDR2 YNNKEL (reference sequence). Losses at the gene ends were 1 base for V and 9 bases for J; bases not matched to a gene: 6. The CDR3 loop spans 15 amino acids. CDR3 in DNA: TGTGCCAGCAGCCAAGGAGGCCTAGCGGGAGTTGAGCAGTTCTTC. Residues: CASSQGGLAGVEQFF.

This clonotype was seen many times. The rearrangement links TRBV15 to TRBJ2-1, with 9 positions matching TRBD1. Trimming removed 4 bases from V and 4 bases from J; junction bases left unmatched: 5. From germline, CDR1 is LNHNV and CDR2 YYDKDF (reference sequence). The CDR3 totals 15 residues. The CDR3 loop reads CATSIRQGGYNEQFF. The CDR3 DNA follows: TGTGCCACCAGCATACGACAGGGGGGGTACAATGAGCAGTTCTTC.

As to this clonotype: This may be a read error: a much more frequent sequence differs by one nucleotide. The chain employs TRBV28 and TRBJ2-3; D possibly matches TRBD1 or TRBD2 (5 bases each). The CDR3 extends over 14 amino acids. CDR1 is MDHEN and CDR2 is SYDVKM in the germline V gene. CDR3 in amino acids: CASSGVGTTGTQYF. DNA for the CDR3: TGTGCCAGCAGTGGAGTGGGGACCACAGGTACGCAGTATTTT.